This record concerns one TCR beta chain sequence. The length of the CDR3 is 14 residues. CDR1 and CDR2 (germline): LNHDA, SQIVND (reference sequence). V shed 9 bases and J shed 5 bases, with 18 bases lying between them. Seattle patients were enrolled while actively infected and followed longitudinally. The sample is drawn from a study of blood T cell repertoires in COVID-19. Study as a whole: Acute and convalescent COVID-19 specimens originated in the United States, Italy and Spain. Nucleic acid was either cDNA or gDNA, and it came from T cells, B-cell-depleted T cells, or PBMCs.

How the authors handled the data: Quantification of nucleated cells was approximated via reference gene primer amplification. This table comes from immunoSEQ multiplex PCR, and its TCRdb copy is limited to in-frame clones, with some not included. V and J calls and clone size are given by that table; D and trimming were obtained from the DNA. The repertoire has some 190,000 clones, approximately 80% of them found once; the top ten carry roughly 7.8%. The V gene is TRBV19, the J gene TRBJ2-3; D is perhaps TRBD1 (5 bases). This clonotype originated in a woman of 80 years or more with COVID-19, enrolled during active disease. The sample was peripheral blood. The CDR3 nucleotides read TGTGCCAGCCAGCACTCAGGGTTGGGAGATACGCAGTATTTT. Translating gives CASQHSGLGDTQYF.